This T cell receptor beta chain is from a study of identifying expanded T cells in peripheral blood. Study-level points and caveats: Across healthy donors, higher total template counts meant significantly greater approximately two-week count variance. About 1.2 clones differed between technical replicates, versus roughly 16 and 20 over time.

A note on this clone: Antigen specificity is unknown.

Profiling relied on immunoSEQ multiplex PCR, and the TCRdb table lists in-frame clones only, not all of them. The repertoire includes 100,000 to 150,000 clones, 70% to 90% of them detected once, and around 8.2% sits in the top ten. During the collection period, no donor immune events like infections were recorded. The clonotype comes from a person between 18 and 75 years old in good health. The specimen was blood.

The CDR3 here is CASSQDKTSGGLWNIQYF. The DNA of the CDR3 is TGCGCCAGCAGCCAAGATAAGACTAGCGGGGGGCTGTGGAACATTCAGTACTTC. V is TRBV4-3 and J is TRBJ2-4; 13 nucleotides match TRBD2. The trim removed 0 bases at V and 7 bases at J, leaving 9 bases unmatched. The CDR3 covers 18 residues. Looked up from germline, CDR1 is LGHNA and CDR2 is YSLEER.